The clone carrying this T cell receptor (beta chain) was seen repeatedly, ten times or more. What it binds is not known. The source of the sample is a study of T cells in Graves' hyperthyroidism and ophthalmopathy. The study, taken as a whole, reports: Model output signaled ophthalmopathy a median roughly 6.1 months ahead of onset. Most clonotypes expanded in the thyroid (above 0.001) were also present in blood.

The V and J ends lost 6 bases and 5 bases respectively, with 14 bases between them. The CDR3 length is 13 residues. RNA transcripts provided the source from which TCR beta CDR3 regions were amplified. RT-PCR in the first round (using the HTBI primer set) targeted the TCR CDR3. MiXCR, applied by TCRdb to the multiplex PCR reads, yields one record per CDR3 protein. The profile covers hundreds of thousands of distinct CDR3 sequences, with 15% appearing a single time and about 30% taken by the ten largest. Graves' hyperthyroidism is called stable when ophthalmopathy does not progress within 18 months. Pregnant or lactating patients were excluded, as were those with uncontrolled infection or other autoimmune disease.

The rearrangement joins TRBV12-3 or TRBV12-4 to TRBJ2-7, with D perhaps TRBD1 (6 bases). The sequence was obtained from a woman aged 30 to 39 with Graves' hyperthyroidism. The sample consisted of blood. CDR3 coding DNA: TGTGCCAGCAGAAACGACAGGTTCAACGAGCAGTACTTC. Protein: CASRNDRFNEQYF.